This TCR beta chain was identified during a study of cytomegalovirus exposure and HLA in healthy donors (dated by TCRdb to about 2017). For context, the study as a whole: An earlier analysis of around 600 of the donors reported more than 250 Gb of sequence data and some 100 million unique TCR beta sequences from about 179 million T cells. On average, around 240,000 unique TCR beta nucleotide sequences were sequenced per donor among 300 to 500 genotyped donors of the cohort, with roughly 19% of those sequences being non-productive. The aim of the study was to test whether cataloging public T cell receptors could identify signatures of past pathogen exposure. To study patterns of TCR occurrence, a later analysis re-analyzed previously published TCR beta repertoires from more than 550 donors and added high-resolution HLA genotyping. Using immunosequencing, the study profiled T cell repertoires from about 610 subjects and related those repertoires to cytomegalovirus serostatus. The later analysis used no new phenotypic data to find candidate immune exposures, relying instead on TCR beta sequences and their occurrence across donors. Of the roughly 400 genotyped donors, about 84% fell in the genetic ancestry cluster associated with self-reported Caucasian donors. Class I and class II HLA loci were covered by the typing at four-digit resolution. Donor age, sex, ethnicity and CMV serostatus were compiled together with the repertoire data. The study combined high-throughput TCR immunosequencing, statistical association of individual TCRs with disease status, and machine learning to predict cytomegalovirus infection status. A separate validation cohort of more than 100 different subjects was used in addition to the 666-subject first cohort. In a later genetic analysis, genome-wide SNP genotypes for about 65% of the 666 donors were used, and that subset was treated as a discovery cohort. To decide whether each TCR beta V gene segment behaved as functional or pseudogenic, an earlier analysis of fewer than 750 of the donors relied on high-throughput TCR beta sequencing. Every discovery cohort repertoire had been produced on one sequencing platform. Approximately 300 gigabases of sequencing data and around 80 million unique TCR sequences made up an early release that covered about 640 HLA-typed donors. The number of donors typed differed by locus, with 629-630 for A, B, C, DRB1 and DQB1, about 500 for DQA1, 600 to 610 for DPA1, and under 490 for DPB1. Four or five DR-DQ haplotypes were treated as single units for association and clustering because of strong linkage in the cohort.

In total, roughly 710 healthy bone marrow donors made up the cohort. All cohort members were sampled while nominally healthy, although unrecorded immune exposures were likely present. The donor tested CMV seronegative, placing the donor among the 350 or so seronegative members of the cohort. Every donor gave a peripheral blood sample, and the peripheral blood mononuclear cells from that sample were used for TCR beta sequencing. The Qiagen DNeasy Blood Extraction Kit was used to extract genomic DNA from the blood cell samples. Overall results and qualifications from the work: Linkage disequilibrium might explain the correlated functional status among segregating V segments, but an unknown experimental factor could not be ruled out. Strong co-occurrence of HLA alleles, especially DR and DQ, made assigning TCR associations to individual alleles difficult. An earlier analysis of around 540 of the donors showed that most TCR beta V segments appeared in productive rearrangements either about 87% or about 30% of the time, which broadly matched IMGT annotations. The earlier analysis of about 600 of the donors excluded seventeen rarely observed V segments, including chromosome 9 orphons, because counts were too low. A later genetic analysis reported fewer N-insertions in productive TCRs among donors in an Asian-associated ancestry cluster than the approximately 670-donor mean. Most CMV-associated TCR beta chains appeared to be HLA-restricted in a later analysis, and the HLA associations seemed to be driven largely by CMV exposure. CMV serostatus was the only immune exposure information available for the cohort. Because some donors lacked HLA typing at each locus, the association tests relied only on the typed subset. According to a later analysis, parvovirus B19, influenza, CMV and Epstein-Barr virus appeared linked to several top co-occurrence clusters. The classifier was reported to diagnose cytomegalovirus status with high specificity and sensitivity in both the original cohort and the validation cohort. V-gene and J-gene trimming of TCR beta chains was associated with a missense DCLRE1C variant in a later genetic analysis, and the association was replicated in an independent cohort. Compared with equally common non-associated chains, HLA-associated TCR beta chains in a later analysis were more clonally expanded and had lower generation probabilities. Presence/absence analyses assumed roughly uniform sequencing depth across donors, an assumption that may not hold. A later analysis associated 16,951 TCR beta sequences with specific HLA alleles at a false discovery rate of 0.05. Across donors, most TCR sequences were observed very rarely, whereas some public TCRs were present in many individuals. In vitro tests confirmed that three of the cytomegalovirus-associated TCR beta chains recognize cytomegalovirus antigens. A cluster of highly shared sequence variants was judged likely to be a technical artifact of the sequencing pipeline. Only TCR beta chains were sequenced in this cohort, and the absence of alpha or paired-chain data limited detectable features. A further reported finding was that TCR beta sequences accurately predicted the HLA-A and HLA-B alleles for most subjects in the first cohort. The study gave a list of 150 to 200 TCR beta chains associated with cytomegalovirus. In a later analysis, TCR association rates were found to vary across HLA loci, with the most associated TCRs seen for DRB1 alleles and the fewest for HLA-C alleles. According to the authors, the approach could potentially be generalized to other disease states and immunological phenotypes.

The receptor library was made with the immunoSEQ multiplex PCR assay. For the multiplex PCR, a mixture combining 60 forward primers for TCR Vbeta segments and 13 reverse primers for TCR Jbeta segments was used. The CDR3 region of rearranged TCR beta genes was amplified from genomic DNA by a multiplex PCR assay. On the Illumina HiSeq System, the amplified TCR beta libraries were sequenced as 87-base-pair reads. The paper's processing steps were these. A later analysis tallied 75 million to 95 million unique TCR beta chains across the 550 to 850 repertoires, and about 10 million of those chains were shared by two or more donors. Raw reads were error-corrected and collapsed into unique sequences by a nearest-neighbor algorithm in which closely related sequences were merged to remove PCR and sequencing errors. V, D and J gene segments were assigned by aligning CDR3 sequences to IMGT reference sequences. For a sequence to be retained, a match of at least six nucleotides was required to both a V gene segment and a J gene segment. A rearrangement was called productive if the CDR3 had no stop codons and remained in frame with V and J, and every other rearrangement was called non-productive. CDR3 was defined according to IMGT convention as the region running from the second conserved V-encoded cysteine to the conserved J-encoded phenylalanine. The earlier analysis of 450 to 750 of the donors excluded any sequence lacking an unambiguous match to a single V gene segment. An earlier analysis of over 450 of the donors classified V segments as functional when productive rearrangements were above 56.7% and as segregating when the standard deviation between donors was above 5%. A statistical classification framework was built to diagnose cytomegalovirus status from the catalog of TCR beta chain sequences. In a later analysis, TCR nucleotide sequences were compared against IMGT/GENE-DB human TR gene sequences so that V and J genes could be assigned. Using the TCRdist pipeline, a later analysis assigned CDR3 sequences along with most-parsimonious VDJ recombination scenarios. In a later analysis, each TCR beta chain was defined by its CDR3 amino acid sequence together with its V-gene family, and reads lacking a unique V-gene family were excluded. In a later analysis, 450 to 600 highly shared, low-generation-probability nucleotide sequences were removed to address suspected cross-contamination and a sequencing artifact. In a later analysis, a clonal expansion index was calculated for each public chain from normalized within-repertoire ranks of inferred template counts. Generation probabilities in a later analysis came from a VDJ recombination model fitted to out-of-frame rearrangements, and those results were checked against IGoR. Hypergeometric tests were used in a later analysis to score TCR-TCR, TCR-HLA and TCR-CMV co-occurrence, with a repertoire-size bias correction applied to the TCR pairs. In a later analysis, false discovery rates were estimated by permuting HLA or CMV assignments 20 times. A later analysis grouped co-occurring TCRs with DBSCAN, adding TCRdist sequence similarity when clustering within HLA-allele-positive subsets. For co-occurrence clustering, repertoires with fewer than 30,000 or more than 120,000 public chains were excluded, along with roughly 5 repertoires with anomalous nucleotide sharing. TCRdb took over this immuneACCESS table, retaining in-frame rearrangements with V and J assigned. Such tables are incomplete; in checked studies, under half of the missing clones stem from an unresolved V gene, and the remainder is unexplained. The DNA gave D and trimming, while V, J and clone size come from that table. This sample lists tens of thousands of clones; roughly 82% were detected once. About 2% of the sample belongs to the ten largest clones.

In regard to this clone: Its antigen remains undetermined. The input lacks base qualities; no much larger clone sits a single base away.

Specimen: PBMCs. This receptor was obtained from a young man in good health and CMV-seronegative.

The nucleotide sequence reads as follows: TGTGCCAGCAGCCCTGGACTTAACACCGGGGAGCTGTTTTTT. This translates into CASSPGLNTGELFF. Recombination joined TRBV7-9 with TRBJ2-2, and possibly TRBD2, on 5 matching bases. The CDR3 contains 14 residues, cysteine and phenylalanine counted. Here the CDR3 DNA is all that survives: 42 bases in frame from base 1. V loses 5 bases of germline sequence and J loses 2 bases, and the interval between the two ends is 9 bases. CDR1 SEHNR and CDR2 FQNEAQ are derived from the germline V gene (reference sequence).